This T cell receptor beta chain comes out of a study of cytomegalovirus exposure and HLA in healthy donors. Study as a whole: From 190 million or so T cells, an earlier analysis saw roughly 110 million unique TCR beta sequences.

On this clone: As yet, its antigen is unknown.

This cohort consisted of healthy bone marrow donors. The PCR made use of 60 Vbeta and 13 Jbeta primers. TCRdb's table, derived via immunoSEQ multiplex PCR, lists solely in-frame clones and lacks some. The sample includes some 200,000 clones, about 70% of them seen just once. Study outcomes and limitations: In a later analysis, HLA-associated beta chains showed higher expansion and lower generation probabilities than comparable chains. For most TCR beta V segments, an earlier analysis put the productive rate at about 87% or about 30% of the time.

V lost 5 bases, J lost 5 bases, and 15 bases lay in between. Germline CDR1 and CDR2: SGHVS and FQNEAQ. The CDR3 runs 15 residues. This clonotype originated in a middle-aged man in good health and CMV-seropositive. Source material: PBMCs. The V gene is TRBV7-8, the J gene TRBJ1-4, with a weak D call TRBD1 (5 bases). The CDR3 sequence is CASSPQTVRNEKLFF. Written as DNA, the CDR3 is TGTGCCAGCAGCCCCCAGACAGTTAGAAATGAAAAACTGTTTTTT.